The clone carrying this T cell receptor (beta chain) was detected many times. The antigen is undetermined. CD4 T cells were positively selected, then CD8 T cells from the CD4-negative fraction. This sample stems from a study of naive and memory T cell subsets. Two oligonucleotides, mixed equimolar, formed the beta constant-region primer covering TRBC1 and TRBC2. The ligated cDNA underwent four PCR rounds using SP2 and nested alpha and beta constant-region primers. TCRdb analysed the UMI-ligation and nested PCR reads with MiXCR anew, one entry per CDR3 protein. The sample has 140,000 to 150,000 distinct CDR3 sequences; 22% are singletons. Study-level points and caveats: A few larger clonotypes appeared in naive repertoires, especially CD8, possibly memory cells re-expressing CD45RA.

The origin of this receptor is a human donor in good health. Sequencing used naive CD4+ T cells from blood.

The chain's CDR3 is CAISGLAGAYEQYF. The CDR3 DNA follows: TGTGCCATCAGTGGACTAGCGGGGGCCTACGAGCAGTACTTC. The genes are TRBV10-3 and TRBJ2-7, with 12 positions matching TRBD2. CDR1 and CDR2 (germline): ENHRY, SYGVKD. Trimming took 4 bases from V and 2 from J; bases not matched to a gene: 0. This CDR3 has 14 residues.